The rows below give T cell receptor beta chains drawn from one sample of a study of T-cell memory formation after mild COVID-19. Using its own MiXCR run on the 5' RACE reads, TCRdb lists one record per CDR3 protein. The data contain approximately 210,000 distinct CDR3 sequences, over 9.5% of them singletons. The sample taken for sequencing was PBMCs or a T cell subset sorted from them (not recorded which). These receptors were collected from a man between 18 and 35 years old who had mild COVID-19 (a few samples of this study predate the infection). Cell type and time point are not known. Both conserved end residues are part of each CDR3. Each record gives: V gene, D gene, J gene, clone size, CDR3 protein, CDR3 DNA. A D gene is named only where the DNA matches it firmly. Size tells how often a clone was seen (once, few, many) or the class of an expanded clone, and some rows leave it out.

v_gene: TRBV4-2
d_gene: TRBD2
j_gene: TRBJ2-3
abundance: few
CDR3aa: CASSRRTREATDTQYF
CDR3nt: TGTGCCAGCAGCCGGCGGACTAGGGAAGCCACAGATACGCAGTATTTT

v_gene: TRBV7-9
d_gene: .
j_gene: TRBJ2-1
abundance: .
CDR3aa: CASSLGRSYNEQFF
CDR3nt: TGTGCCAGCAGCTTGGGGAGGTCCTACAATGAGCAGTTCTTC

v_gene: TRBV24-1
d_gene: TRBD1
j_gene: TRBJ2-2
abundance: few
CDR3aa: CATSGGTANTGELFF
CDR3nt: TGTGCCACCAGTGGAGGGACAGCGAACACCGGGGAGCTGTTTTTT

v_gene: TRBV6-5
d_gene: .
j_gene: TRBJ2-7
abundance: few
CDR3aa: CASSLAGGRGYEQYF
CDR3nt: TGTGCCAGCAGTCTTGCGGGCGGTAGGGGCTACGAGCAGTACTTC

v_gene: TRBV5-1
d_gene: .
j_gene: TRBJ2-3
abundance: few
CDR3aa: CASSSRQIPDTQYF
CDR3nt: TGCGCCAGCAGTAGTAGGCAGATCCCAGATACGCAGTATTTT

v_gene: TRBV12-3/TRBV12-4
d_gene: .
j_gene: TRBJ1-6
abundance: .
CDR3aa: CASSLQGNSPLHF
CDR3nt: TGTGCCAGCAGTTTACAGGGGAATTCACCCCTCCACTTT

v_gene: TRBV7-2
d_gene: .
j_gene: TRBJ1-1
abundance: .
CDR3aa: CASSLAHLNTEAFF
CDR3nt: TGTGCCAGCAGCTTAGCGCACTTGAACACTGAAGCTTTCTTT

v_gene: TRBV6-6
d_gene: .
j_gene: TRBJ2-2
abundance: .
CDR3aa: CASSPTDPRVGGELFF
CDR3nt: TGTGCCAGCAGCCCGACAGACCCCAGGGTGGGAGGGGAGCTGTTTTTT

v_gene: TRBV30
d_gene: TRBD2
j_gene: TRBJ2-3
abundance: few
CDR3aa: CAWSVLWGGDTQYF
CDR3nt: TGTGCCTGGAGTGTGCTTTGGGGGGGAGATACGCAGTATTTT

v_gene: TRBV19
d_gene: .
j_gene: TRBJ2-5
abundance: .
CDR3aa: CASSPRDGSQETQYF
CDR3nt: TGTGCCAGTAGCCCTCGGGACGGCTCCCAAGAGACCCAGTACTTC

v_gene: TRBV7-2
d_gene: TRBD2
j_gene: TRBJ2-1
abundance: .
CDR3aa: CASSPGLAFGNEQFF
CDR3nt: TGTGCCAGCAGTCCGGGACTAGCGTTTGGTAATGAGCAGTTCTTC

v_gene: TRBV5-1
d_gene: .
j_gene: TRBJ2-2
abundance: many
CDR3aa: CASSLAANTGELFF
CDR3nt: TGCGCCAGCAGCTTGGCGGCGAACACCGGGGAGCTGTTTTTT

v_gene: TRBV5-5
d_gene: TRBD1
j_gene: TRBJ2-2
abundance: .
CDR3aa: CASSLGGTGQPNTGELFF
CDR3nt: TGTGCCAGCAGCTTGGGGGGGACAGGGCAGCCCAACACCGGGGAGCTGTTTTTT

v_gene: TRBV5-4
d_gene: TRBD2
j_gene: TRBJ2-5
abundance: .
CDR3aa: CASSLGWGSGGVYF
CDR3nt: TGTGCCAGCAGCTTGGGATGGGGAAGCGGGGGGGTGTACTTC

v_gene: TRBV5-1
d_gene: .
j_gene: TRBJ1-1
abundance: few
CDR3aa: CASSPGGIGTGRTEAFF
CDR3nt: TGCGCCAGCAGCCCGGGGGGGATCGGGACCGGGAGAACTGAAGCTTTCTTT

v_gene: TRBV5-1
d_gene: .
j_gene: TRBJ2-1
abundance: .
CDR3aa: CASSLPGGPEQFF
CDR3nt: TGCGCCAGCAGCTTACCAGGGGGGCCTGAGCAGTTCTTC

v_gene: TRBV5-1
d_gene: .
j_gene: TRBJ2-5
abundance: .
CDR3aa: CASSLTRTEETQYF
CDR3nt: TGCGCCAGCAGCTTGACCAGGACAGAAGAGACCCAGTACTTC

v_gene: TRBV5-1
d_gene: .
j_gene: TRBJ1-4
abundance: few
CDR3aa: CASSRAGLNEKLFF
CDR3nt: TGCGCCAGCAGCCGCGCAGGGTTGAATGAAAAACTGTTTTTT

v_gene: TRBV7-2
d_gene: .
j_gene: TRBJ1-3
abundance: many
CDR3aa: CASSSDNSGWNTIYF
CDR3nt: TGTGCCAGCAGCTCAGACAACTCTGGATGGAACACCATATATTTT

v_gene: TRBV29-1
d_gene: .
j_gene: TRBJ1-2
abundance: few
CDR3aa: CSVVVYSPYGYTF
CDR3nt: TGCAGCGTCGTCGTCTATAGCCCCTATGGCTACACCTTC

v_gene: TRBV11-2
d_gene: TRBD1
j_gene: TRBJ2-3
abundance: .
CDR3aa: CASSPDWDRGGTDTQYF
CDR3nt: TGTGCCAGCAGCCCCGACTGGGACAGGGGAGGCACAGATACGCAGTATTTT

v_gene: TRBV20-1
d_gene: .
j_gene: TRBJ1-5
abundance: few
CDR3aa: CSARNQENQPQHF
CDR3nt: TGCAGTGCTAGGAACCAGGAGAATCAGCCCCAGCATTTT

v_gene: TRBV18
d_gene: TRBD1
j_gene: TRBJ2-3
abundance: .
CDR3aa: CASSPPGTADTQYF
CDR3nt: TGTGCCAGCTCCCCTCCCGGGACAGCAGATACGCAGTATTTT

v_gene: TRBV3-1
d_gene: TRBD1
j_gene: TRBJ1-6
abundance: few
CDR3aa: CASSQDLGTGGDSPLHF
CDR3nt: TGTGCCAGCAGCCAAGACCTGGGGACAGGGGGAGACTCACCCCTCCACTTT

v_gene: TRBV6-2/TRBV6-3
d_gene: TRBD2
j_gene: TRBJ2-1
abundance: .
CDR3aa: CATERGNYNEQFF
CDR3nt: TGTGCCACCGAGCGGGGGAACTACAATGAGCAGTTCTTC

v_gene: TRBV12-3/TRBV12-4
d_gene: TRBD2
j_gene: TRBJ2-3
abundance: many
CDR3aa: CASIPAGGFTDTQYF
CDR3nt: TGTGCCAGCATCCCAGCGGGGGGGTTCACAGATACGCAGTATTTT

v_gene: TRBV6-2/TRBV6-3
d_gene: .
j_gene: TRBJ2-5
abundance: .
CDR3aa: CASSSPGAAETQYF
CDR3nt: TGTGCCAGCAGTTCTCCGGGTGCGGCAGAGACCCAGTACTTC

v_gene: TRBV7-9
d_gene: .
j_gene: TRBJ1-1
abundance: few
CDR3aa: CASSRDVPTEAFF
CDR3nt: TGTGCCAGCAGCCGGGACGTTCCCACTGAAGCTTTCTTT

v_gene: TRBV7-6
d_gene: TRBD1
j_gene: TRBJ2-7
abundance: few
CDR3aa: CASSTWDRGEQYF
CDR3nt: TGTGCCAGCAGCACTTGGGACAGGGGCGAGCAGTACTTC

v_gene: TRBV18
d_gene: .
j_gene: TRBJ2-3
abundance: once
CDR3aa: CASSPISTTDTQYF
CDR3nt: TGTGCCAGCTCACCGATATCGACCACAGATACGCAGTATTTT

v_gene: TRBV20-1
d_gene: TRBD2
j_gene: TRBJ2-3
abundance: few
CDR3aa: CSATPSGGAADTQYF
CDR3nt: TGCAGTGCTACGCCTAGCGGGGGGGCCGCAGATACGCAGTATTTT

v_gene: TRBV6-6
d_gene: TRBD1
j_gene: TRBJ2-2
abundance: few
CDR3aa: CASSLFGTANTGELFF
CDR3nt: TGTGCCAGCAGCTTATTCGGGACAGCGAACACCGGGGAGCTGTTTTTT

v_gene: TRBV5-1
d_gene: TRBD1
j_gene: TRBJ1-2
abundance: .
CDR3aa: CASSSGTGRIYGYTF
CDR3nt: TGCGCCAGCAGCTCCGGGACAGGAAGGATTTATGGCTACACCTTC

v_gene: TRBV10-3
d_gene: TRBD1
j_gene: TRBJ2-5
abundance: few
CDR3aa: CAISEQGAGGRETQYF
CDR3nt: TGTGCCATCAGTGAGCAGGGGGCAGGGGGACGGGAGACCCAGTACTTC

v_gene: TRBV12-3/TRBV12-4
d_gene: TRBD1
j_gene: TRBJ1-5
abundance: many
CDR3aa: CASRGQNSNQPQHF
CDR3nt: TGTGCCAGCAGGGGACAGAATAGCAATCAGCCCCAGCATTTT

v_gene: TRBV9
d_gene: .
j_gene: TRBJ1-6
abundance: .
CDR3aa: CASSVETGYNSPLHF
CDR3nt: TGTGCCAGCAGCGTAGAGACCGGCTATAATTCACCCCTCCACTTT

v_gene: TRBV5-1
d_gene: .
j_gene: TRBJ1-5
abundance: few
CDR3aa: CASSEGLSNQPQHF
CDR3nt: TGCGCCAGCTCGGAAGGACTTAGCAATCAGCCCCAGCATTTT

v_gene: TRBV12-3/TRBV12-4
d_gene: TRBD1
j_gene: TRBJ1-5
abundance: few
CDR3aa: CASSSGGQGNQPQHF
CDR3nt: TGTGCCAGCAGCTCAGGGGGACAGGGGAATCAGCCCCAGCATTTT

v_gene: TRBV20-1
d_gene: .
j_gene: TRBJ1-1
abundance: few
CDR3aa: CSAQVRWDTEAFF
CDR3nt: TGCAGTGCCCAGGTACGGTGGGACACTGAAGCTTTCTTT

v_gene: TRBV9
d_gene: .
j_gene: TRBJ1-1
abundance: .
CDR3aa: CASSVASGGTEAFF
CDR3nt: TGTGCCAGCAGCGTAGCGTCCGGAGGGACTGAAGCTTTCTTT